This T cell receptor (beta chain) is from a study of blood T cell repertoires in COVID-19. About the study: Acute and convalescent COVID-19 samples came from the United States, Italy and Spain.

CDR3 length equals 13 residues. Germline-derived CDR1 and CDR2 are SGHAT and FQNNGV. V shed 5 bases and J shed 3 bases, with 10 bases lying between them. Authors' methods: Estimated nucleated cell counts came from reference gene primer amplification. Sequenced by immunoSEQ multiplex PCR; TCRdb stores in-frame clones only, minus some. V and J calls and clone size are given by that table; D and trimming were obtained from the DNA. The sample includes 35,000 to 40,000 clones, 80% to 85% of them seen just once. Seattle patients were enrolled during active infection and followed longitudinally. This sequence was found in a man in his sixties with COVID-19, enrolled during active disease. The sequenced material came from peripheral blood. The chain joins TRBV11-2 to TRBJ2-5, with D possibly being TRBD1 (5 bases). The CDR3, as DNA: TGTGCCAGCAGCCTCGACAGAGAAGAGACCCAGTACTTC. Its translation is CASSLDREETQYF. The full variable domain, with the rest looked up from reference TRBV11-2 and TRBJ2-5, is EAGVAQSPRYKIIEKRQSVAFWCNPISGHATLYWYQQILGQGPKLLIQFQNNGVVDDSQLPKDRFSAERLKGVDSTLKIQPAKLEDSAVYLCASSLDREETQYFGPGTRLLVL.